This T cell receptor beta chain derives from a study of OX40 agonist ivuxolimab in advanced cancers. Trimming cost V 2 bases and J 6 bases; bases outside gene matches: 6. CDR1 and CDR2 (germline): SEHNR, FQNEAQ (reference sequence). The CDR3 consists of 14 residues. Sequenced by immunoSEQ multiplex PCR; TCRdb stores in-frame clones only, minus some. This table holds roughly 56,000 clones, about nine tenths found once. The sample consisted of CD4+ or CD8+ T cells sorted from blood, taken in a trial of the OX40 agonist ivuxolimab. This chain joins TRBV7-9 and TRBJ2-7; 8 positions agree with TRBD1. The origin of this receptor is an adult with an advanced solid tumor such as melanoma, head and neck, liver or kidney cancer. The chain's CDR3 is CASSLKGRGPEQYF. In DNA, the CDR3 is TGTGCCAGCAGCTTAAAAGGCAGGGGGCCCGAGCAGTACTTC.